Sequencing of this T cell receptor (beta chain) was carried out in a study of tumor and adjacent non-tumor tissue in lung cancer. Study background: The patients, approximately nine men and about 5 women, were about 31 to 76 with stage I to III disease.

This CDR3 is 15 amino acids long. CDR1 MDHEN and CDR2 SYDVKM come from the germline V gene. TCRbeta libraries were built with three rounds of nested PCR, modified from ARM-PCR. MiXCR, applied by TCRdb to the multiplex PCR reads, yields one record per CDR3 protein. The sample yields tens of thousands of distinct CDR3 sequences, around 75% seen once. Details on this clonotype: It may be a read error: a sequence one base away is much more abundant.

This sample's RNA came from whole unsorted tissue. Chemotherapy-naive patients with new lung cancer underwent thoracic surgery in China, August–November 2014. Sequencing was carried out using lung tumor tissue. The chain uses TRBV28 and TRBJ1-3, with 9 positions matching TRBD1. The sequence was obtained from a woman in her fifties or sixties with non-small cell lung cancer. The DNA for the CDR3 is TGTACCAGCAGGATACAGGGGGCCTCTGGAAACACCATATATTTT. This encodes CTSRIQGASGNTIYF.